This is a list of T cell receptor beta chains from one sample in a study of blood T cell repertoires in COVID-19. Repertoires were generated with immunoSEQ multiplex PCR, while TCRdb's copy carries only in-frame clones and drops some. The table records just under 95,000 clones, about 78% of them present only once. The sample consisted of peripheral blood. The receptors shown here come from a man in his fifties who had recovered from COVID-19. Both conserved end residues are part of each CDR3. The D gene is left open where the match is weak. The size field is filled for only some rows; it gives once, few, many or a size class.

d_call,j_call,v_call,clone_size,cdr3_nt,cdr3_aa
.,TRBJ1-1,TRBV28,.,TGTGCCAGCAGTTCGGACAGTGGCATGTACACTGAAGCTTTCTTT,CASSSDSGMYTEAFF
.,TRBJ2-1,TRBV4-3,once,TGCGCCAGCAGCATCGACAGTTCCTACAATGAGCAGTTCTTC,CASSIDSSYNEQFF
.,TRBJ2-1,TRBV27,.,TGTGCCAGCAGAACGCTCCGGGTCTCAAGAAACAATGAGCAGTTCTTC,CASRTLRVSRNNEQFF
.,TRBJ1-2,TRBV7-9,medium-sized,TGTGCCAGCAGCTTAGTAGCGACGAGGACCGGACATGGCTACACCTTC,CASSLVATRTGHGYTF
TRBD1,TRBJ2-7,TRBV24-1,few,TGTGCCACCAGTGACGGACAGGTTCACGAGCAGTACTTC,CATSDGQVHEQYF
.,TRBJ1-5,TRBV19,.,TGTGCCAGTAGTATTGAGGTGTTGGGCAGGGCGGGGCAGCCCCAGCATTTT,CASSIEVLGRAGQPQHF
.,TRBJ1-1,TRBV19,.,TGTGCCAGTAGTATGTTGGGTCGGAAGGGGCACACTGAAGCTTTCTTT,CASSMLGRKGHTEAFF
.,TRBJ1-4,TRBV6-5,.,TGTGCCAGCAGGGTCACTGCAACTAATGAAAAACTGTTTTTT,CASRVTATNEKLFF
.,TRBJ1-2,TRBV7-9,.,TGTGCCAGCAGCACCATGGGAGCCCGGCTGCGAGGCTACACCTTC,CASSTMGARLRGYTF
TRBD2,TRBJ2-5,TRBV5-4,.,TGTGCCAGCAGCTCTAGACTAGCGGAAGAGACCCAGTACTTC,CASSSRLAEETQYF
.,TRBJ1-1,TRBV21-1,.,TGTGCCAGCGACAGGGCCGGAGGGACTGAAGCTTTCTTT,CASDRAGGTEAFF
.,TRBJ2-2,TRBV18,.,TGTGCCAGCTCTCCCCGGGAGAACACCGGGGAGCTGTTTTTT,CASSPRENTGELFF
.,TRBJ1-3,TRBV19,.,TGTGCCAGTAGTATGGGCAGTTCAACCAGAAACACCATATATTTT,CASSMGSSTRNTIYF
TRBD2,TRBJ2-1,TRBV3-1/TRBV3-2,.,TGTGCCAGCAGCCAACCAGGGAGGGATGAGCAGTTCTTC,CASSQPGRDEQFF
TRBD1,TRBJ1-5,TRBV19,few,TGTGCCAGTAATACGGACAGGACTCAGCCCCAGCATTTT,CASNTDRTQPQHF
TRBD1,TRBJ1-2,TRBV19,.,TGTGCCAGTAGTTCGACGGACAGGGCGTACTTC,CASSSTDRAYF
TRBD1,TRBJ2-2,TRBV19,few,TGTGCCAGTAGAACAGGGGGCCCGGCACCGAACACCGGGGAGCTGTTTTTT,CASRTGGPAPNTGELFF
TRBD2,TRBJ2-2,TRBV4-3,.,TGCGCCAGCAGCCTCCTGGTTAGCGGGTCGTACACCGGGGAGCTGTTTTTT,CASSLLVSGSYTGELFF
.,TRBJ2-3,TRBV11-2,.,TGTGCCAGCAGCCCTAATCGGGGTACGCAGTATTTT,CASSPNRGTQYF
.,TRBJ1-2,TRBV5-5,.,TGTGCCAGCAGCTTACCAGGGGCGCAGGGCTACACCTTC,CASSLPGAQGYTF
TRBD1,TRBJ1-1,TRBV4-3,.,TGCGCCAGCAGTCACGACAGGGTGAACACTGAAGCTTTCTTT,CASSHDRVNTEAFF
.,TRBJ1-5,TRBV19,.,TGTGCCAGTAGTATAGGGGGAGCGTCGAGCCAGCCCCAGCATTTT,CASSIGGASSQPQHF
.,TRBJ2-1,TRBV10-3,.,TGTGCCATCAGTGGGGGGGAAGATTACAATGAGCAGTTCTTC,CAISGGEDYNEQFF
.,TRBJ2-3,TRBV5-1,.,TGCGCCAGCAGCTCCACCGGGTCCGGGGATACGCAGTATTTT,CASSSTGSGDTQYF
.,TRBJ2-2,TRBV2,.,TGTGCCAGCACACAGGGAACCACCGGGGAGCTGTTTTTT,CASTQGTTGELFF
.,TRBJ1-1,TRBV12-3/TRBV12-4,.,TGTGCCAGCAGTCCTAGACAGTACACTGAAGCTTTCTTT,CASSPRQYTEAFF
.,TRBJ2-6,TRBV5-6,.,TGTGCCAGCAGCACTCCCCCATCTGTGCTGGGGGCCAACGTCCTGACTTTC,CASSTPPSVLGANVLTF
.,TRBJ2-3,TRBV6-5,.,TGTGCCAGCAGTTACCTTCAGGGGAGCACAGATACGCAGTATTTT,CASSYLQGSTDTQYF
.,TRBJ1-1,TRBV6-2/TRBV6-3,.,TGTGCCAGCAGTTACCGGTCAGGGCGAGGTTTAACTGAAGCTTTCTTT,CASSYRSGRGLTEAFF
TRBD2,TRBJ2-1,TRBV28,.,TGTGCCAGCAGTCCTCCCAAGGTAGCGGGAGGTTTGCGTGAGCAGTTCTTC,CASSPPKVAGGLREQFF
.,TRBJ2-3,TRBV7-3,.,TGTGCCAGCAGCTTAAGGGGGGTCACAGATACGCAGTATTTT,CASSLRGVTDTQYF
TRBD1,TRBJ2-2,TRBV4-1,.,TGCGCCAGCAGCCCGGGACAGGGTAGCTGGACCGGGGAGCTGTTTTTT,CASSPGQGSWTGELFF
.,TRBJ2-7,TRBV5-1,few,TGCGCCAGCTCCTCCGCGGGGCTAGTGTCCCACGAGCAGTACTTC,CASSSAGLVSHEQYF
TRBD2,TRBJ2-5,TRBV19,.,TGTGCCAGTAGTAATTGGCTAGCGGGGATAACCCGAGGGACCCAGTACTTC,CASSNWLAGITRGTQYF
.,TRBJ1-1,TRBV9,.,TGTGCCAGCAGCCCTACAGGGCTCCGAGCTTTCTTT,CASSPTGLRAFF
TRBD2,TRBJ2-1,TRBV4-2,.,TGTGCCAGCAGCCAGCCGCGGGGGGGCTTTGATGAGCAGTTCTTC,CASSQPRGGFDEQFF
.,TRBJ2-7,TRBV25-1,.,TGTGCCAGCAGTGACGAGATGGGACATCTCTACGAGCAGTACTTC,CASSDEMGHLYEQYF
TRBD2,TRBJ2-1,TRBV28,.,TGTGCCAGCAGTTTGATGACTAGCGGGAGAGGTGAGCAGTTCTTC,CASSLMTSGRGEQFF
TRBD1,TRBJ2-3,TRBV27,.,TGTGCCAGCAGGGAGACAGGGGGAGGAACAGATACGCAGTATTTT,CASRETGGGTDTQYF
.,TRBJ2-7,TRBV5-6,.,TGTGCCAGCAGCCCCGTAGGGGGAGATCTCTACGAGCAGTACTTC,CASSPVGGDLYEQYF
TRBD1,TRBJ1-6,TRBV7-2,.,TGTGCCAGCAGTTTCGACAGGGGGAATTCACCCCTCCACTTT,CASSFDRGNSPLHF
TRBD1,TRBJ1-5,TRBV28,.,TGTGCCAATCAGGGGGACAATCAGCCCCAGCATTTT,CANQGDNQPQHF
TRBD1,TRBJ2-2,TRBV7-3,.,TGTGCCAGCAGCCCACGGGAGACAGGGGGCGGCGGGGAGCTGTTTTTT,CASSPRETGGGGELFF
.,TRBJ1-3,TRBV6-6,.,TGTGCCAGCAGTTACGGCGGACACCCTGGAAACACCATATATTTT,CASSYGGHPGNTIYF
.,TRBJ1-2,TRBV28,.,TGTGCCAGCAGCGTACTCGGGACATCAAACTATGGCTACACCTTC,CASSVLGTSNYGYTF
.,TRBJ2-1,TRBV11-2,.,TGTGCCAGCACCCTAGCATTTGCGGACCACTCCTACAATGAGCAGTTCTTC,CASTLAFADHSYNEQFF
.,TRBJ2-7,TRBV18,.,TGTGCCAGCTCACGAAATTCAGACTCCTACGAGCAGTACTTC,CASSRNSDSYEQYF